One sample yielded the 12 T cell receptor beta chains listed below, sequenced in a study of control samples from healthy donors and cancer patients. The protocol was immunoSEQ multiplex PCR, while the TCRdb copy is restricted to in-frame clones and leaves out a portion. The repertoire holds 100,000 or so clones, with approximately 84% as singletons. What was sequenced was blood. Receptor source: a woman aged 45-65 years in good health.

This clone was observed a single time. The chain couples TRBV5-1 to TRBJ1-3; D ambiguous. Per the germline V gene, CDR1 is SGHRS and CDR2 is YFSETQ. V was trimmed by 4 bases and J by 4 bases, leaving 12 bases between them. The CDR3 consists of 14 residues. For the CDR3, the DNA is TGCGCCAGCAGCCCCGGCGGTCAAGGAAACACCATATATTTT. Protein product: CASSPGGQGNTIYF.

The chain employs TRBV9 and TRBJ2-1; 12 bases are a match to TRBD2. The V gene end was trimmed by 4 bases and the J gene end by 3 bases; junction bases not matched to a gene: 5. The CDR3 extends over 16 amino acids. CDR1 is SGDLS, CDR2 YYNGEE, per germline. The CDR3 protein is CASSPGTSGHYNEQFF. The CDR3 bases are TGTGCCAGCAGCCCAGGGACTAGCGGGCACTACAATGAGCAGTTCTTC.

This sequence joins TRBV3-1 (or the pseudogene TRBV3-2) and TRBJ2-5; D may be TRBD2 (6 bases). Trimming pared 2 bases from V and 9 bases from J, leaving 16 bases between. CDR1 is LGHDT and CDR2 is YNNKEL in the germline V gene (reference sequence). CDR3 size: 14 residues. CDR3 sequence: CASSQSPGVSAQYF. DNA for the CDR3: TGTGCCAGCAGCCAAAGTCCGGGAGTGTCGGCCCAGTACTTC.

The gene calls are TRBV2 and TRBJ2-7; no clear D gene. Germline CDR1 SNHLY, CDR2 FYNNEI. V gave up 3 bases and J gave up 3 bases, with 9 bases separating them. There are 13 residues in the CDR3. The CDR3 protein is CASSDVFIYEQYV. In DNA, the CDR3 is TGTGCCAGCAGTGACGTCTTCATCTACGAGCAGTACGTC.

This clone was seen just once. This chain uses TRBV7-8 with TRBJ2-1; perhaps TRBD2 as D (7 bases). The CDR3 is 16 amino acids. CDR1 is SGHVS, CDR2 FQNEAQ, per germline. The ends were cut back, 7 bases at V and 5 bases at J, with 21 bases in the middle. The CDR3 bases are TGTGCCAGCACCCATGTGAGGGGGGGCAGGGACAATGAGCAGTTCTTC. Translating gives CASTHVRGGRDNEQFF.

This clone has only one observation. This chain connects TRBV2 to TRBJ1-5, with 7 bases lining up with TRBD1. The CDR3 sequence is 15 residues long. V dropped 6 bases and J dropped 9; count of bases not matched to a gene: 14. Germline CDR1 and CDR2: SNHLY and FYNNEI. As DNA, the CDR3 is TGTGCCAGCAGAGTACAGGGGTTGAGTAGTTGGCCCCAGCATTTT. It translates to CASRVQGLSSWPQHF. The full variable domain, rest sourced from reference TRBV2 and TRBJ1-5, is EPEVTQTPSHQVTQMGQEVILRCVPISNHLYFYWYRQILGQKVEFLVSFYNNEISEKSEIFDDQFSVERPDGSNFTLKIRSTKLEDSAMYFCASRVQGLSSWPQHFGDGTRLSIL.

J is TRBJ2-3 and V is TRBV9; TRBD2 agrees at 7 bases. The CDR3 length is 15 residues. J lost 2 bases, V lost 6 bases, and 9 bases had no gene match. Germline CDR1 reads SGDLS; CDR2 reads YYNGEE. The CDR3 DNA follows: TGTGCCAGCACTGGGCGGGGAGGGACCACAGATACGCAGTATTTT. Translating gives CASTGRGGTTDTQYF.

The chain is built from TRBV5-4 and TRBJ2-3, with D unclear. This CDR3 comprises 12 residues. Trimming shortened V by 1 base and J by 5 bases, and 5 bases separated the two germline ends. Germline loops: CDR1 SGHNT, CDR2 YYREEE (reference sequence). CDR3 in DNA: TGTGCCAGCAGCTTGTGGGAAGATACGCAGTATTTT. Protein product: CASSLWEDTQYF.

The rearrangement joins TRBV6-5 to TRBJ2-1; 13 positions agree with TRBD2. CDR1 and CDR2 from the germline V gene are MNHEY and SVGAGI. The CDR3 contains 14 residues. V was pared by 10 bases and J by 9 bases, with 9 bases of the junction left unmatched. CDR3 sequence reads: CATKLAGGPVEQFF. For the CDR3, the DNA is TGTGCCACCAAACTAGCGGGGGGGCCCGTTGAGCAGTTCTTC.

V gene TRBV29-1 combines with J gene TRBJ1-2, with D hard to call. In germline, CDR1 is SQVTM, CDR2 ANQGSEA. CDR3 length: 15 residues. V lost 7 bases, J lost 0 bases, and 18 bases lay in between. CDR3 residues: CSAGGLGGPNYGYTF. In nucleotides, the CDR3 is TGCAGCGCCGGAGGCCTTGGAGGGCCTAACTATGGCTACACCTTC.

The V and J genes are TRBV7-3 and TRBJ2-6; D call uncertain. The CDR3 is made up of 15 amino acids. Between the trimmed V and J ends, which lost 8 bases and 3 bases, there was a span of 14 bases. The germline gives CDR1 SGHTA, CDR2 FQGTGA. The CDR3, as DNA: TGTGCCAGCGCATCAGCTAATTTTGGGGCCAACGTCCTGACTTTC. It encodes CASASANFGANVLTF. Full variable domain (missing parts from reference TRBV7-3 and TRBJ2-6): GAGVSQTPSNKVTEKGKYVELRCDPISGHTALYWYRQSLGQGPEFLIYFQGTGAADDSGLPNDRFFAVRPEGSVSTLKIQRTERGDSAVYLCASASANFGANVLTFGAGSRLTVL.

Concerning this clone: Other DNA variants within this sample encode the same CDR3. The chain uses TRBV3-1 (or the pseudogene TRBV3-2) and TRBJ2-7; D unclear. The CDR3 spans 11 residues. With 6 bases removed from V and 1 base from J, the gap between germline ends came to 4 bases. From germline, CDR1 is LGHDT and CDR2 YNNKEL (reference sequence). The CDR3 sequence: CASSQSYEQYF. CDR3 DNA sequence: TGTGCCAGCAGTCAATCCTACGAGCAGTACTTC.